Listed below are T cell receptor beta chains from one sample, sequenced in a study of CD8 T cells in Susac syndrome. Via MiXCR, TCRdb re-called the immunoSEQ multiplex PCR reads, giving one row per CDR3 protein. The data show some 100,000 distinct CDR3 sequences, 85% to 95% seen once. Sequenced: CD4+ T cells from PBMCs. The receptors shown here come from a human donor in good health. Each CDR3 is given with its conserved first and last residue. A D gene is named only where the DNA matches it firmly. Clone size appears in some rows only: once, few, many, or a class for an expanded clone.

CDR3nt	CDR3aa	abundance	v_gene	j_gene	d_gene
TGCGCCACAAAGACAGGGCAGATGAACACTGAAGCTTTCTTT	CATKTGQMNTEAFF	once	TRBV5-1	TRBJ1-1	TRBD1
TGTGCCAGCAGGACAGGACAGGACTATGGCTACACCTTC	CASRTGQDYGYTF	-	TRBV6-2/TRBV6-3	TRBJ1-2	TRBD1
TGTGCCAGCACTGGGCTAGCGGGACGAGAGACCCAGTACTTC	CASTGLAGRETQYF	-	TRBV7-8	TRBJ2-5	TRBD2
TGTGCCAGCAGTTTAGAGGGCTACGAGCAGTACTTC	CASSLEGYEQYF	few	TRBV12-3/TRBV12-4	TRBJ2-7	-
TGCGCCAGCAGCCCGGGACGGGGAAATTACAATGAGCAGTTCTTC	CASSPGRGNYNEQFF	-	TRBV5-1	TRBJ2-1	-
TGTGCCAGCAGCTTAGTCGTCCCAGAGACCCAGTACTTC	CASSLVVPETQYF	-	TRBV7-7	TRBJ2-5	-
TGTGCCAGCAGCTCCCTTACCCCGAGGGGGAGTCAGCCCCAGCATTTT	CASSSLTPRGSQPQHF	-	TRBV7-9	TRBJ1-5	-
TGCGCCAGCAGCCGTGGGACTAGCGGGTCAGAGACCCAGTACTTC	CASSRGTSGSETQYF	-	TRBV5-1	TRBJ2-5	TRBD2
TGCGCCAGCAGCTCTTCAGGACCCCTTGGAAACACCATATATTTT	CASSSSGPLGNTIYF	-	TRBV4-1	TRBJ1-3	-
TGTGCCAGCAGCCCAGAGATGTTGGGGGGGGGTGTCGGCTACGAGCAGTACTTC	CASSPEMLGGGVGYEQYF	-	TRBV7-9	TRBJ2-7	TRBD2
TGTGCTAGTGGTTTGGGCCAAATGACTATAGATACGCAGTATTTT	CASGLGQMTIDTQYF	-	TRBV12-5	TRBJ2-3	-
TGTGCCAGCAGTAACACAGGGGACAATCAGCCCCAGCATTTT	CASSNTGDNQPQHF	-	TRBV25-1	TRBJ1-5	TRBD1
TGTGCCAGCAGCTTGGTTAAGGGGAATGGCTACACCTTC	CASSLVKGNGYTF	-	TRBV5-6	TRBJ1-2	-
TGCAGTGCTACACGGGAGGGCCGCACAGATACGCAGTATTTT	CSATREGRTDTQYF	-	TRBV20-1	TRBJ2-3	TRBD2
TGTGCCAGCAGTTACGGACGGGGGGGCACCGGGGAGCTGTTTTTT	CASSYGRGGTGELFF	-	TRBV6-5	TRBJ2-2	TRBD2
TGTGCCACCGGGCGGGGTTTTACCGGGGAGCTGTTTTTT	CATGRGFTGELFF	once	TRBV27	TRBJ2-2	-
TGTGCCAGCGGATGGACAGGGGGTCAGCCCCAGCATTTT	CASGWTGGQPQHF	once	TRBV25-1	TRBJ1-5	TRBD1
TGTGCCAGCAGCCCGATCAGGAATGAGCAGTTCTTC	CASSPIRNEQFF	-	TRBV6-1	TRBJ2-1	-
TGTGCCATCAGTGAGTCGGTCTCTGGGGCCAACGTCCTGACTTTC	CAISESVSGANVLTF	-	TRBV10-3	TRBJ2-6	-